The sample holds many counts of the clone carrying this T cell receptor beta chain. No antigen is known for it. The TCR library was built from RNA with a 3' RACE protocol and unique molecular identifiers. TCRdb re-called the 3' RACE reads with MiXCR, one entry per CDR3 protein. Of 40,000 to 55,000 distinct CDR3 sequences listed, 4.3% are singletons. Sample treatment: PENTA 11 planned treatment interruption arm or continuous ART arm. The data are from a study of HIV-infected children after antiretroviral therapy interruption. Across the whole study: Children were on planned treatment interruption or continuous treatment. In continuous treatment, analyzed samples were from weeks 0, 48 and 150. Weeks 0, 12, interruption end (24 or 48), and about 3 years post-study gave interruption-arm samples.

Whole-study results and caveats: Naive CD4+ Gini coefficient rose by interruption end, suggesting clonal expansion.

This CDR3 spans 13 amino acids. V was pared by 5 bases and J by 14 bases, with 14 bases of the junction left unmatched. Germline V gene data show CDR1 as MNHEY and CDR2 as SVGAGI. The J gene is TRBJ1-1, the V gene TRBV6-5; TRBD1 matches at 7 bases. The clonotype was recovered from a pool of human donors with HIV. Specimen: CD45RA+ CD4+ T cells from PBMCs, pooled from several time points, collected from a donor given antiretroviral therapy, either interrupted or continuous. Stated subset: naive CD4+ CD45RA+ CD45RO- T cells. The CDR3 loop reads CASSDRDDTEVFF. The CDR3 nucleotides are TGTGCCAGCAGTGACAGGGATGACACAGAAGTCTTCTTT.